These 29 T cell receptor beta chains share one sample of origin, sequenced in a study of PD-1 blockade in classical Hodgkin lymphoma. Only in-frame clones appear in the TCRdb table, and some are missing; sequencing was by immunoSEQ multiplex PCR. Of tens of thousands of clones in the sample, about 91% were seen once. Every patient had relapsed following autologous stem cell transplantation, and cohorts differed in brentuximab vedotin exposure. The material was peripheral blood mononuclear cells (PBMCs), obtained at baseline. The receptors come from a human donor with classical Hodgkin lymphoma.

The chain has TRBV29-1 and TRBJ2-3; 8 positions agree with TRBD2. Germline lookup yields CDR1 SQVTM and CDR2 ANQGSEA. This CDR3 comprises 15 residues. Trimming took 5 bases from V and 2 from J; bases not matched to a gene: 9. The CDR3, as DNA: TGCAGCGTTAAAAGGGGCGGGGGGACCACAGATACGCAGTATTTT. This sequence encodes CSVKRGGGTTDTQYF.

The V gene is TRBV19, the J gene TRBJ2-3, with 10 positions matching TRBD2. This CDR3 comprises 17 residues. Trimming cost V 1 base and J 6 bases; bases outside gene matches: 10. Germline-derived CDR1 and CDR2 are LNHDA and SQIVND (reference sequence). The CDR3 bases are TGTGCCAGTAGTATAGCCGCTAGCGGGGGTTTAGGCGATACGCAGTATTTT. Residues: CASSIAASGGLGDTQYF.

The chain joins TRBV15 to TRBJ1-4; 8 bases fit TRBD1. The junction had 4 bases not matched to a gene; V was cut back by 3 bases and J by 4 bases. This CDR3 is 15 amino acids long. The V gene's germline CDR1 is LNHNV and CDR2 YYDKDF (reference sequence). The chain's CDR3 is CATSRRQGINEKLFF. The CDR3 bases are TGTGCCACCAGCAGGAGACAGGGGATTAATGAAAAACTGTTTTTT.

This clone appeared a few times. Additional DNA sequences in this sample encode the identical CDR3. J is TRBJ2-2 and V is TRBV5-1; D ambiguous. The CDR3 contains 16 residues. V lost 0 bases and J 3 bases, leaving 12 bases between the germline ends. Germline CDR1 is SGHRS and CDR2 is YFSETQ. CDR3 DNA: TGCGCCAGCAGCTTGGAGGGTGCAAGGGACACCGGGGAGCTGTTTTTT. This encodes CASSLEGARDTGELFF.

The chain uses TRBV19 and TRBJ2-1; D not certain. The CDR3 has 16 amino acids. Between the trimmed V and J ends, which lost 1 base and 0 bases, there was a span of 10 bases. CDR1 is LNHDA and CDR2 is SQIVND in the germline V gene (reference sequence). CDR3 sequence: CASSIGGRSSYNEQFF. The CDR3 DNA sequence: TGTGCCAGTAGTATAGGAGGTAGGAGCTCCTACAATGAGCAGTTCTTC.

The chain employs TRBV7-2 and TRBJ2-7, with D possibly TRBD2 on 6 matching bases. The V and J ends lost 6 bases and 0 bases respectively, with 12 bases between them. Germline loops: CDR1 SGHTA, CDR2 FQGNSA. The CDR3 covers 14 residues. In DNA, the CDR3 is TGTGCCAGCAGTCCTATGCGGGGCTCCTACGAGCAGTACTTC. Translated, it gives CASSPMRGSYEQYF.

This chain joins TRBV6-6 and TRBJ1-2; 7 bases agree with TRBD1. J gave up 2 bases and V 7 bases, and 4 bases lay outside the gene matches. CDR3 length equals 13 residues. CDR1 is MNHNY, CDR2 SVGAGI, per germline (reference sequence). The CDR3 DNA is TGTGCCAGCACCCCGACAGGGAACTATGGCTACACCTTC. Its protein product is CASTPTGNYGYTF.

This clone was recorded once. The chain recombines TRBV28 with TRBJ1-1; 7 bases match TRBD1. Germline loops: CDR1 MDHEN, CDR2 SYDVKM. The CDR3 length is 11 residues. V lost 8 bases, J lost 10 bases, and 7 bases stayed unmatched. The CDR3 bases are TGTGCCAGCTCCTACAGGGGTGTAGCTTTCTTT. Protein product: CASSYRGVAFF.

The chain joins TRBV4-2 to TRBJ2-3; TRBD1 or TRBD2 may be the D gene (5 bases each). Germline V gene sequence: CDR1 LGHNA, CDR2 YNFKEQ. This CDR3 region has 16 residues. Trimming stripped 1 base from V and 2 bases from J, with 13 bases between. Here the CDR3 reads CASSQAPGPFTDTQYF. CDR3 bases: TGTGCCAGCAGCCAAGCGCCGGGACCTTTCACAGATACGCAGTATTTT.

The chain links TRBV2 to TRBJ2-7; 14 nucleotides line up with TRBD2. The length of the CDR3 is 16 residues. V shed 4 bases, J shed 9 bases, and the junction held 11 bases outside the gene matches. The germline CDR1 and CDR2 sequences are SNHLY and FYNNEI. The CDR3 DNA follows: TGTGCCAGCAGTGTGGGGACTAGCGGGGGCCCTATAGTGCAGTACTTC. Amino acids: CASSVGTSGGPIVQYF.

The chain couples TRBV7-2 to TRBJ1-5, with 10 bases that match TRBD1. The CDR3 runs 16 residues. Germline V gene lookup returns CDR1 SGHTA and CDR2 FQGNSA. The trim removed 2 bases at V and 5 bases at J, leaving 6 bases unmatched. CDR3: CASSLFGGQGYQPQHF. The DNA for the CDR3 is TGTGCCAGCAGCTTATTTGGGGGACAGGGGTATCAGCCCCAGCATTTT.

This chain joins TRBV19 and TRBJ1-6; 8 bases agree with TRBD1. CDR3 length: 15 residues. The V gene end was trimmed by 6 bases and the J gene end by 8 bases; junction bases not matched to a gene: 9. Germline-derived CDR1 and CDR2 are LNHDA and SQIVND (reference sequence). DNA for the CDR3: TGTGCCAGTAGCAAGGGACAGGCGGTTTATTCACCCCTCCACTTT. Translation gives CASSKGQAVYSPLHF.

The chain joins TRBV6-5 to TRBJ2-3; D call uncertain. Trimming shortened V by 6 bases and J by 2 bases, and 9 bases separated the two germline ends. From germline, CDR1 is MNHEY and CDR2 SVGAGI. CDR3 length: 13 residues. The CDR3 spells CASRDTATDTQYF. CDR3 nucleotide sequence: TGTGCCAGCAGAGACACCGCCACAGATACGCAGTATTTT.

The V call is TRBV5-5, the J call TRBJ2-6; tentatively, D is TRBD1 or TRBD2 (5 bases each). Germline V gives CDR1 SGHKS, CDR2 YYEKEE (reference sequence). V was clipped by 9 bases and J by 0 bases, with 13 bases between them. CDR3 length equals 15 residues. CDR3 in amino acids: CATRWGTSGANVLTF. The CDR3, as DNA: TGTGCCACAAGGTGGGGGACCTCTGGGGCCAACGTCCTGACTTTC.

This clone appeared once. This chain links TRBV30 with TRBJ2-2; 8 bases are shared with TRBD1. The CDR3 is made up of 14 amino acids. J gave up 4 bases and V 0 bases, and 1 base lay outside the gene matches. Germline values: CDR1 GTSNPN, CDR2 SVGIG (reference sequence). CDR3 sequence reads: CAWSVTGGTGELFF. In DNA form, the CDR3 reads TGTGCCTGGAGTGTCACAGGGGGCACCGGGGAGCTGTTTTTT.

The CDR3, as DNA: TGTGCCAGCAGCTGGAACAGGGAAATGAACACTGAAGCTTTCTTT. This translates into CASSWNREMNTEAFF. The V gene is TRBV5-6, the J gene TRBJ1-1; D perhaps matches TRBD1 (6 bases). V was trimmed by 3 bases and J by 0 bases, leaving 12 bases between them. CDR1 SGHDT and CDR2 YYEEEE come from the germline V gene. The CDR3 totals 15 residues.

V is TRBV6-1 and J is TRBJ2-4; TRBD1 aligns across 7 bases. This CDR3 has 12 amino acids. The trim removed 5 bases at V and 10 bases at J, leaving 5 bases unmatched. Germline values: CDR1 MNHNS, CDR2 SASEGT. CDR3 amino acids: CASSFRQGIQYF. DNA of the CDR3: TGTGCCAGCAGTTTTCGACAGGGTATTCAGTACTTC.

The chain employs TRBV23-1 and TRBJ2-5; TRBD2 is a possible D gene (6 bases). TRBJ2-7 matches the DNA end more closely, so the J call is doubtful. TRBV23-1 belongs to the ORF category, with a function that is uncertain. The CDR3 contains 15 residues. The CDR3 DNA sequence: TGCGCCAGCCCAGCTAGCGAGCTAAGACCCTACGAGCAGTACTTC. Residues: CASPASELRPYEQYF.

The chain has TRBV7-9 and TRBJ1-2, with 7 nucleotides matching TRBD1. The germline V gene has CDR1 SEHNR and CDR2 FQNEAQ (reference sequence). J gave up 2 bases and V 5 bases, and 2 bases lay outside the gene matches. This CDR3 has 13 amino acids. CDR3 protein: CASSLGQNYGYTF. Written as DNA, the CDR3 is TGTGCCAGCAGCCTGGGACAGAACTATGGCTACACCTTC.

The chain links TRBV2 to TRBJ1-1; TRBD1 matches 7 bases. In germline, CDR1 is SNHLY, CDR2 FYNNEI. The CDR3 has 11 amino acids. CDR3 nucleotides: TGTGCGACCAGGGGGGAAACTGAAGCTTTCTTT. It specifies CATRGETEAFF.

This chain joins TRBV5-4 and TRBJ2-2; D may be TRBD1 or TRBD2 (5 bases each). The CDR3 contains 15 residues. In germline, CDR1 is SGHNT, CDR2 YYREEE (reference sequence). Trimming shortened V by 4 bases and J by 2 bases, and 12 bases separated the two germline ends. The DNA of the CDR3 is TGTGCCAGCAGCGTCACTAGGGGAAACACCGGGGAGCTGTTTTTT. Residues: CASSVTRGNTGELFF.

This chain links TRBV10-2 with TRBJ1-1; D call uncertain. The CDR3 is 12 amino acids. From germline, CDR1 is WSHSY and CDR2 SAAADI. Deletions cut 5 bases from V and 1 base from J, with 5 bases between. The CDR3 DNA reads TGCGCCAGCAGTTCCGGGAACACTGAAGCTTTCTTT. As protein: CASSSGNTEAFF.

This clone has just one count. The chain has TRBV9 and TRBJ2-3; D tentatively reads TRBD1 or TRBD2 (5 bases each). V was trimmed by 3 bases and J by 6 bases, leaving 11 bases between them. CDR1 and CDR2 from the germline V gene are SGDLS and YYNGEE. This CDR3 is 13 amino acids long. The CDR3 sequence is CASSESGTDTQYF. The CDR3, as DNA: TGTGCCAGCAGCGAATCGGGGACGGATACGCAGTATTTT.

The J gene is TRBJ2-5, the V gene TRBV7-9; D unclear. Trimming pared 1 base from V and 1 base from J, leaving 7 bases between. CDR1 SEHNR and CDR2 FQNEAQ come from the germline V gene (reference sequence). There are 14 residues in the CDR3. CDR3 sequence (DNA): TGTGCCAGCAGCTTAGGTGGTTTCCAAGAGACCCAGTACTTC. The encoded protein is CASSLGGFQETQYF.

The chain couples TRBV5-4 to TRBJ2-3; D is perhaps TRBD2 (5 bases). The CDR3 runs 15 residues. Germline CDR1 and CDR2: SGHNT and YYREEE (reference sequence). Trimming cost V 1 base and J 2 bases, with 11 bases left between them. The CDR3 DNA is TGTGCCAGCAGCTTGCAAGGACTCCACACAGATACGCAGTATTTT. Translated, it gives CASSLQGLHTDTQYF.

The V and J genes are TRBV27 and TRBJ2-3; D is unclear. This CDR3 has 12 residues. CDR1 and CDR2 (germline): MNHEY, SMNVEV (reference sequence). The germline V and J ends were trimmed by 6 bases and 0 bases, with 4 bases remaining between them. Written as DNA, the CDR3 is TGTGCCAGCAGCCATAGCACAGATACGCAGTATTTT. It encodes CASSHSTDTQYF.

The V and J genes are TRBV9 and TRBJ1-1; D unresolved. The germline V gene has CDR1 SGDLS and CDR2 YYNGEE. V was pared by 3 bases and J by 6 bases, with 12 bases between. CDR3 length: 13 residues. The CDR3 region has the DNA TGTGCCAGCAGCGGCGTACCTGGGGCTGAAGCTTTCTTT. It specifies CASSGVPGAEAFF. The full variable domain, rest sourced from reference TRBV9 and TRBJ1-1, is DSGVTQTPKHLITATGQRVTLRCSPRSGDLSVYWYQQSLDQGLQFLIQYYNGEERAKGNILERFSAQQFPDLHSELNLSSLELGDSALYFCASSGVPGAEAFFGQGTRLTVV.

V and J are TRBV27 and TRBJ2-2; 11 positions agree with TRBD2. V shed 4 bases, J shed 4 bases, and the junction held 11 bases outside the gene matches. The CDR3 is 18 residues long. Germline-derived CDR1 and CDR2 are MNHEY and SMNVEV (reference sequence). DNA for the CDR3: TGTGCCAGCAGTTCCCGGGGTAGCGGGGGGGTATTCACCGGGGAGCTGTTTTTT. Its protein is CASSSRGSGGVFTGELFF.

The rearrangement joins TRBV30 to TRBJ1-2; D unresolved. The V end was cut by 2 bases, the J end by 2 bases, with 12 bases between. From germline, CDR1 is GTSNPN and CDR2 SVGIG (reference sequence). The CDR3 length is 14 residues. DNA for the CDR3: TGTGCCTGGAGTACCGATGGGGAGAACTATGGCTACACCTTC. The encoded protein is CAWSTDGENYGYTF.